This T cell receptor (beta chain) was documented in a study of blood T cell repertoires in COVID-19. Study-level background: Whether acute or convalescent, the COVID-19 samples came from the United States, Italy and Spain.

The cohort comprised adults aged 18 to 89 years residing in approximately 25 US areas. Per the authors' pipeline: Quantification of nucleated cells was approximated via reference gene primer amplification. Measured with immunoSEQ multiplex PCR; TCRdb has only the in-frame clones, and not every one. V and J calls and clone size are given by that table; D and trimming were obtained from the DNA. The sample holds 300,000 to 400,000 clones, around 86% seen once. With 5 bases removed from V and 6 bases from J, the gap between germline ends came to 11 bases. Germline assignment: CDR1 SGHTA and CDR2 FQGNSA. The CDR3 sequence is 13 residues long.

The chain links TRBV7-2 to TRBJ2-4, with D perhaps matching TRBD1 (5 bases). This clonotype originated in a man between 60 and 70 years old who had recovered from COVID-19. The source material was PBMCs or T cells enriched from blood (not recorded which). This CDR3 reads CASSLQGVNIQYF. DNA of the CDR3: TGTGCCAGCAGCCTCCAAGGGGTAAACATTCAGTACTTC.